This TCR beta chain was identified in a study of CD8 T cells in Susac syndrome. Random hexamers served to reverse transcribe roughly 0.45 to 1 ug RNA. Amplification of TCR beta CDR3 used immunoSEQ multiplex PCR across 54 Vbeta and 13 Jbeta. TCRdb reanalysed the immunoSEQ multiplex PCR reads using MiXCR and keeps one entry per CDR3 protein. The top ten clones hold approximately 0.41% of a sample with some 47,000 distinct CDR3 sequences, about 91% of them seen once. Germline assignment: CDR1 SEHNR and CDR2 FQNEAQ (reference sequence). This CDR3 comprises 13 residues. The V and J ends lost 6 bases and 1 base, in that order; junction bases with no gene match: 3.

The chain employs TRBV7-9 and TRBJ2-7, with TRBD1 matching over 7 bases. The sequencing input was CD8+ T cells from PBMCs. This TCR was recovered from a human donor in good health. In DNA form, the CDR3 reads TGTGCCAGCAGGGAGGACAGGTCCTACGAGCAGTACTTC. Translating it yields CASREDRSYEQYF.